Presented here are 8 T cell receptor beta chains from one specimen sequenced in a study of blood T cell repertoires in COVID-19. Libraries were prepared by immunoSEQ multiplex PCR; TCRdb keeps only in-frame clonotypes and omits some of them. This sample yields 70,000 to 85,000 clones, of which around 80% are seen a single time; 15% belongs to the top ten. Material for sequencing was peripheral blood. The receptors derive from a woman older than 75 with acute or convalescent COVID-19.

This clone appeared a few times. Other nucleotide sequences from this sample produce the same CDR3. This rearrangement joins TRBV11-2 to TRBJ2-7, with TRBD2 as a possible D gene (6 bases). The V gene's germline CDR1 is SGHAT and CDR2 FQNNGV. The CDR3 extends over 15 amino acids. Trimming cost V 0 bases and J 3 bases, with 12 bases left between them. The CDR3 here is CASSLDPGGVYEQYF. The CDR3 DNA follows: TGTGCCAGCAGCTTAGATCCCGGGGGAGTCTACGAGCAGTACTTC.

V and J are TRBV19 and TRBJ1-2; D remains unclear. Germline-derived CDR1 and CDR2 are LNHDA and SQIVND (reference sequence). The CDR3 extends over 11 amino acids. V dropped 8 bases and J dropped 4 bases, with 8 bases sitting between them. The CDR3 loop is CASQRGYGYTF. The CDR3 region has the DNA TGTGCCAGTCAGCGAGGCTATGGCTACACCTTC.

The chain couples TRBV6-5 to TRBJ1-2; no clear D gene. This CDR3 is built from 12 residues. Germline lookup yields CDR1 MNHEY and CDR2 SVGAGI. Trimming pared 6 bases from V and 1 base from J, leaving 6 bases between. The CDR3 nucleotides are TGTGCCAGCAGCGAGAATAACTATGGCTACACCTTC. Residues: CASSENNYGYTF.

The chain is built from TRBV3-1 (or the pseudogene TRBV3-2) and TRBJ2-1, with 10 bases aligning to TRBD2. The CDR3 is 15 amino acids. Trimming at V came to 1 base and at J to 10 bases, leaving 7 bases not matched to a gene. CDR1 is LGHDT and CDR2 is YNNKEL in the germline V gene (reference sequence). For the CDR3, the DNA is TGTGCCAGCAGCCAAGTCAGCGGGGGGGCAGGAGAGCAGTTCTTC. It translates to CASSQVSGGAGEQFF.

As concerns this clone: One end of the junction does not line up with germline, which may come from a read error. The V call is TRBV6-6, the J call TRBJ1-2; TRBD1 agrees at 8 bases. The CDR3 runs 12 residues. The germline V gene has CDR1 MNHNY and CDR2 SVGAGI (reference sequence). The CDR3, as DNA: TGTGCCAGCAGTTACGGACAGGGCCCGACCCGCTTC. Its translation is CASSYGQGPTRF.

The CDR3 DNA reads TGTGCCAGCAGTTTGCGCTCCCTAGCCCCCTACGAGCAGTACTTC. Translated: CASSLRSLAPYEQYF. The chain is built from TRBV28 and TRBJ2-7; a weak D match, TRBD2 (5 bases). Trimming pared 3 bases from V and 2 bases from J, leaving 14 bases between. This CDR3 has 15 amino acids. The germline gives CDR1 MDHEN, CDR2 SYDVKM. The variable domain in full, completed from reference TRBV28 and TRBJ2-7, reads DVKVTQSSRYLVKRTGEKVFLECVQDMDHENMFWYRQDPGLGLRLIYFSYDVKMKEKGDIPEGYSVSREKKERFSLILESASTNQTSMYLCASSLRSLAPYEQYFGPGTRLTVT.

The table lists this clone with a few counts. A read error may produce the germline difference seen at one junction end. This chain uses TRBV7-2 with TRBJ1-5; the match to TRBD1 covers 9 bases. The CDR3 has 12 residues. Germline V CDR1 and CDR2: SGHTA, FQGNSA. The CDR3: CASSLETGGIFF. CDR3 DNA sequence: TGTGCCAGCAGCTTGGAGACAGGGGGGATTTTTTTT.

The V and J genes are TRBV9 and TRBJ2-5; tentatively, D is TRBD1 (6 bases). V shed 3 bases and J shed 7 bases, with 22 bases lying between them. Per the germline V gene, CDR1 is SGDLS and CDR2 is YYNGEE. CDR3 size: 16 residues. The CDR3 here is CASSDQPRGLGGTQYF. CDR3 nucleotide sequence: TGTGCCAGCAGCGACCAACCCAGGGGCCTAGGGGGGACCCAGTACTTC.